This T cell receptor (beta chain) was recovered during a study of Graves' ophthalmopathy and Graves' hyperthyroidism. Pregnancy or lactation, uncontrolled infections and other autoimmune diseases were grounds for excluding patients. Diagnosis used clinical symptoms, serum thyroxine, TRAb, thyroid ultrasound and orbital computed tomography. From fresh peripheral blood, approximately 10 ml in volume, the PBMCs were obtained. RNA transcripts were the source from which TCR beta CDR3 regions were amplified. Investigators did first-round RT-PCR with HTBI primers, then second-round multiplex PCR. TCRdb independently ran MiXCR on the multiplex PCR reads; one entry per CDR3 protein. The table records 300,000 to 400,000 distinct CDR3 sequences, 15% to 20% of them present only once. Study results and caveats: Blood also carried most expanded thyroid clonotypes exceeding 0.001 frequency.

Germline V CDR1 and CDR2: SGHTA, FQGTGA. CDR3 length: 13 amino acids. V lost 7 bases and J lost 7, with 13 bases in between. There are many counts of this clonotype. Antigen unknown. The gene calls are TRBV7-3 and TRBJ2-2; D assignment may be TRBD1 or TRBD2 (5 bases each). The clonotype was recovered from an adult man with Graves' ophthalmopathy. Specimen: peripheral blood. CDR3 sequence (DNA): TGTGCCAGCAACGGGACCGGGAACGGGGAGCTGTTTTTT. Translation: CASNGTGNGELFF.